This TCR beta chain was sequenced in a study of blood T cells in healthy people across ages. Overall study results and limits: Strong correlation was found linking TCR beta diversity to naive T cell percentage.

Per the germline V gene, CDR1 is WNHNN and CDR2 is SYGVQD (reference sequence). The V gene lost 8 bases and the J gene lost 13 bases, with 12 bases spanning the gap. This CDR3 has 10 amino acids. Using a J-beta primer mix together with a sample-barcoded 5' primer, a second PCR was run for roughly 7 to 12 cycles. Every single cDNA molecule received a tag from a template-switch adaptor with 12 random nucleotides. There were at least 3 million CDR3-containing paired-end reads obtained from each sample. TCRdb called the 5' RACE reads again in MiXCR, with one record for every CDR3 protein. The sample carries around 1.7 million distinct CDR3 sequences, approximately 28% recorded once. This clonotype occurred a few times. Its antigen is not known.

Sequencing was done on a sample of blood. This receptor was obtained from a woman aged 25 to 39 in good health. The chain uses TRBV10-1 and TRBJ2-1; tentatively, D is TRBD1 (5 bases). For the CDR3, the DNA is TGCGCCAGCTTTCGACAGAAACAGTTCTTC. Protein product: CASFRQKQFF.